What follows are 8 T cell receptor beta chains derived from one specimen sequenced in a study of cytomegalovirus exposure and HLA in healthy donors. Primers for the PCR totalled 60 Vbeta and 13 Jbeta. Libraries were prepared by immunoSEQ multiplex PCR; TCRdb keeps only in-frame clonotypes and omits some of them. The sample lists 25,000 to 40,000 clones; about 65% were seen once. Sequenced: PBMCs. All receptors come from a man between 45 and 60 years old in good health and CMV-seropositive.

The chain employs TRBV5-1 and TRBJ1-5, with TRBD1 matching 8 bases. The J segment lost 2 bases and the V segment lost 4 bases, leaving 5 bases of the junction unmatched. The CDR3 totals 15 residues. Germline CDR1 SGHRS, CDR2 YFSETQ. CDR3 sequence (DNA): TGCGCCAGCAGCCAGACAGGGGATGGCAATCAGCCCCAGCATTTT. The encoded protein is CASSQTGDGNQPQHF. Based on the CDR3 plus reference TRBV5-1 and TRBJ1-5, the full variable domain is KAGVTQTPRYLIKTRGQQVTLSCSPISGHRSVSWYQQTPGQGLQFLFEYFSETQRNKGNFPGRFSGRQFSNSRSEMNVSTLELGDSALYLCASSQTGDGNQPQHFGDGTRLSIL.

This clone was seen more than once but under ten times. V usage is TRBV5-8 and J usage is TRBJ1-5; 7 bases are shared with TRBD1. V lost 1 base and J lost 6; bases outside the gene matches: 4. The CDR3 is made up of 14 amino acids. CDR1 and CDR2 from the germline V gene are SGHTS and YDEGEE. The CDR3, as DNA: TGTGCCAGCAGCTTGTTAACAGGGGCTCAGCCCCAGCATTTT. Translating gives CASSLLTGAQPQHF. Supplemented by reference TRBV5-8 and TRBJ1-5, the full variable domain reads EAGVTQSPTHLIKTRGQQATLRCSPISGHTSVYWYQQALGLGLQFLLWYDEGEERNRGNFPPRFSGRQFPNYSSELNVNALELEDSALYLCASSLLTGAQPQHFGDGTRLSIL.

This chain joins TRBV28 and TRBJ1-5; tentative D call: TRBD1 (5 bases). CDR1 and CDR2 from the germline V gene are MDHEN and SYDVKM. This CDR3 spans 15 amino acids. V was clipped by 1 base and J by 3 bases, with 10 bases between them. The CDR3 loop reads CASSLFGGNNQPQHF. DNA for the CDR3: TGTGCCAGCAGTTTATTTGGGGGGAACAATCAGCCCCAGCATTTT.

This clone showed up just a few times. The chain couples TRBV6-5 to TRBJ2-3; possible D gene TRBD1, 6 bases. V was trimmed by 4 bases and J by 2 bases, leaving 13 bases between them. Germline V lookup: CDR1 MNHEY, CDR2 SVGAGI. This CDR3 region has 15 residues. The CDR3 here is CASSSPGHLTDTQYF. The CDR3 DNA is TGTGCCAGCAGTTCGCCGGGACACCTCACAGATACGCAGTATTTT.

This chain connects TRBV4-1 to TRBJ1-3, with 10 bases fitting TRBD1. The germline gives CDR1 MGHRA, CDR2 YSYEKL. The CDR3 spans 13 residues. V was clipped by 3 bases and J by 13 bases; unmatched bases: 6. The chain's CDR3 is CASSQETGGKIYF. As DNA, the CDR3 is TGCGCCAGCAGCCAGGAGACAGGGGGCAAGATATATTTT.

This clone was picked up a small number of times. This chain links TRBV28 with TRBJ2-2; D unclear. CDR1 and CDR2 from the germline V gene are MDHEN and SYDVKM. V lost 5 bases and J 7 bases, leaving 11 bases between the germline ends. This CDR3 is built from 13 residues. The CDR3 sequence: CASSTRHGGELFF. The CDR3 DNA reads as TGTGCCAGCAGTACCAGGCATGGCGGGGAGCTGTTTTTT.

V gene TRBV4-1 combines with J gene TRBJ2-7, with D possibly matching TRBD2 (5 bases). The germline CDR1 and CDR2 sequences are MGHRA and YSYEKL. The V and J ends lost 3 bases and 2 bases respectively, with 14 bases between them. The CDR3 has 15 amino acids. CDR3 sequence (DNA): TGCGCCAGCAGCCACCGAAGCGGTCCTCCCTACGAGCAGTACTTC. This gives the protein CASSHRSGPPYEQYF.

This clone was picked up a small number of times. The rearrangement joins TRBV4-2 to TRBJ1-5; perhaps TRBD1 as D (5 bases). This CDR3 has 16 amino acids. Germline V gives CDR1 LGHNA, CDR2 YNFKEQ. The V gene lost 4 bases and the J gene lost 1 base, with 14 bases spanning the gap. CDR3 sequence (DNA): TGTGCCAGCAGCCCCCACCTTGGGGGGAGCAATCAGCCCCAGCATTTT. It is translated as CASSPHLGGSNQPQHF.